The clone carrying this T cell receptor (beta chain) showed up just a few times. As yet, its antigen is unknown. The sample belongs to a study of type 1 regulatory T cells. Looking at the study overall: An in vitro protocol generated T-allo10, a Tr1-enriched, alloantigen-specific CD4 T cell product. General study points: Compared with non-Tr1 cells, Tr1 cells showed a narrower TCR repertoire.

TCRdb passed the reads through MiXCR, listing each CDR3 protein once. The top ten hold about 2% of the sample, which has just under 65,000 distinct CDR3 sequences, more than 45% seen once. With 6 bases removed from V and 0 bases from J, the gap between germline ends came to 25 bases. Germline assignment: CDR1 DFQATT and CDR2 SNEGSKA (reference sequence). The CDR3 sequence is 18 residues long. The receptor was derived from a human donor in good health. V is TRBV20-1 and J is TRBJ2-3; D is ambiguous. The source material was cultured non-Tr1 T cells, either the whole culture or a sorted T cell fraction (not recorded which). The CDR3 protein is CSATLAHTWFPSTDTQYF. CDR3 nucleotides: TGCAGTGCAACCTTAGCTCATACCTGGTTCCCCAGCACAGATACGCAGTATTTT.